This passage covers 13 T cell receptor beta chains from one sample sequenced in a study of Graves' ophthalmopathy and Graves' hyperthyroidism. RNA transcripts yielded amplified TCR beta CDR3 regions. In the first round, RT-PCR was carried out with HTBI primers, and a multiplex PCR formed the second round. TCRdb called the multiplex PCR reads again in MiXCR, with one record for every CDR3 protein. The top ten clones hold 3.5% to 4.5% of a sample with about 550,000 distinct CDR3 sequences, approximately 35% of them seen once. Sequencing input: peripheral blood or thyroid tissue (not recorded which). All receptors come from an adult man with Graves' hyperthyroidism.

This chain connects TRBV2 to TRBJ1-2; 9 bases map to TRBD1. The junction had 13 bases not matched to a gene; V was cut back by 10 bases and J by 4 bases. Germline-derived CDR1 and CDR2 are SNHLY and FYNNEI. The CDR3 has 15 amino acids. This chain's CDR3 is CATETGTGFGYGYTF. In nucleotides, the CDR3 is TGTGCCACTGAGACCGGGACAGGGTTTGGCTATGGCTACACCTTC.

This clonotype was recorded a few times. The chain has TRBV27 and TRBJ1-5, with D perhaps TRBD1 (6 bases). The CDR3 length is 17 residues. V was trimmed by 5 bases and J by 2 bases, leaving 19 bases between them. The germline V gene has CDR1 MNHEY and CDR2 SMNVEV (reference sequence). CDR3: CASSPTGTSIRNQPQHF. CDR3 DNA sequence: TGTGCCAGCAGTCCGACCGGGACATCAATACGCAATCAGCCCCAGCATTTT.

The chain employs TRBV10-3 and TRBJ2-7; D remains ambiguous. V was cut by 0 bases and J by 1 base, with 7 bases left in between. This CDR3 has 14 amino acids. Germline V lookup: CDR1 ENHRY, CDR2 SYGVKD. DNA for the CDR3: TGTGCCATCAGTGAGTCGAGAGGATCCTACGAGCAGTACTTC. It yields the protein CAISESRGSYEQYF.

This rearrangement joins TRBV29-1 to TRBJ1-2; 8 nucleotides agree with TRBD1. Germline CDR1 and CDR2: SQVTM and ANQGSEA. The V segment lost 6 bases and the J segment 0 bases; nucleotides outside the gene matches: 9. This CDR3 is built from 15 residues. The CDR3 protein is CSVRTGRASNYGYTF. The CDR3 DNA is TGCAGCGTAAGGACAGGGCGCGCTTCTAACTATGGCTACACCTTC.

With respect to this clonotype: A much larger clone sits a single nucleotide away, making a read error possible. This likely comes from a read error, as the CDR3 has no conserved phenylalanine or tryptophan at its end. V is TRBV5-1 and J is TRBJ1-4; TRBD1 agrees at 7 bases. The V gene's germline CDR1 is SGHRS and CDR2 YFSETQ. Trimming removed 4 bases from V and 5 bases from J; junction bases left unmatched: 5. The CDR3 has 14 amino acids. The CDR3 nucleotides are TGCGCCAGCAGCCCGGGACAGATGAATGAAAAACTGTTTCTT. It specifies CASSPGQMNEKLFL.

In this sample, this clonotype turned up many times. CDR3 sequence reads: CAISEPSAGSYEQYF. The CDR3 nucleotides are TGTGCCATCAGTGAGCCCTCCGCGGGAAGCTACGAGCAGTACTTC. The rearrangement uses TRBV10-3 and TRBJ2-7; D is possibly TRBD2 (6 bases). The V end lost 2 bases, the J end lost 3 bases, and 14 bases lay between the germline ends. Germline-derived CDR1 and CDR2 are ENHRY and SYGVKD. The CDR3 runs to 15 residues.

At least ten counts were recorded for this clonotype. CDR3 residues: CASSPRRGRGQGYTF. The CDR3, as DNA: TGTGCCAGCAGCCCCAGGCGGGGCAGGGGGCAGGGCTACACCTTC. The chain recombines TRBV7-8 with TRBJ1-2; 8 bases align to TRBD1. The CDR3 loop spans 15 amino acids. J lost 8 bases, V lost 5 bases, and 13 bases had no gene match. Per the germline V gene, CDR1 is SGHVS and CDR2 is FQNEAQ.

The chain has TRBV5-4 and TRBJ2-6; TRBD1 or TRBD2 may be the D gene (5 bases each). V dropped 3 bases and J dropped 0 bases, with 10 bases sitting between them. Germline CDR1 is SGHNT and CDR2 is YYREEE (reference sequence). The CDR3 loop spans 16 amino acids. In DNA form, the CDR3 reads TGTGCCAGCAGCTGGGACGGAGACTCTGGGGCCAACGTCCTGACTTTC. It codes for CASSWDGDSGANVLTF.

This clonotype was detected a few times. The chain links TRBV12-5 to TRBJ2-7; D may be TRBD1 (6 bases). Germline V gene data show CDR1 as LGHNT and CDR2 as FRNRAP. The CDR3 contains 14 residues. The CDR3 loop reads CASSVESQGYEQYF. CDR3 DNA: TGTGCCAGCAGCGTAGAGAGTCAGGGGTACGAGCAGTACTTC.

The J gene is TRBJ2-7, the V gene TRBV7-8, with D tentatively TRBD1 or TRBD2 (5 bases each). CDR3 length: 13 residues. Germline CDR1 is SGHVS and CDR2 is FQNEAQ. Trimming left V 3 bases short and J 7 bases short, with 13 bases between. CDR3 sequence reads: CASSFFGTGEQYF. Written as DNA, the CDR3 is TGTGCCAGCAGCTTTTTTGGGACGGGGGAGCAGTACTTC.

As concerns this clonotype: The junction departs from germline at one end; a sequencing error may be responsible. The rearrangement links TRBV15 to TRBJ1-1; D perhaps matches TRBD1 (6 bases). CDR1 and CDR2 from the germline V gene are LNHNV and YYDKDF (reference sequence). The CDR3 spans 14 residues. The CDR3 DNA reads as TGTGCCAGCAGCGAGTTACAGGGGAACACTGAAGCTTTCTTT. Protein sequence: CASSELQGNTEAFF.

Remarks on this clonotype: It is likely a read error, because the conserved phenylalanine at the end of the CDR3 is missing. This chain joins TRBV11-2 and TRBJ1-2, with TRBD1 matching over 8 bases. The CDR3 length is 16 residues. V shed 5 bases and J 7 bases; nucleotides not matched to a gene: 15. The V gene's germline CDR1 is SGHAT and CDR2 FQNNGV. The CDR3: CASSATTGALWCGYTS. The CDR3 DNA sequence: TGTGCCAGCAGCGCCACGACAGGGGCCCTTTGGTGTGGCTACACCTCC.

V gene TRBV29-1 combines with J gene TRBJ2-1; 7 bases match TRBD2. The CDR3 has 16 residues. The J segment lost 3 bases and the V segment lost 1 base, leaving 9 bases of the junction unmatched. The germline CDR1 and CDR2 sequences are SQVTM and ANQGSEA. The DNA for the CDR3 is TGCAGCGTTGAAGGTCTGGCGGGGGACCACTACAATGAGCAGTTCTTC. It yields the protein CSVEGLAGDHYNEQFF.